One and the same sample provided the 19 T cell receptor beta chains below, sequenced in a study of blood T cell repertoires in COVID-19 (dated by TCRdb to 2019 to 2021). The library relied on the immunoSEQ multiplex PCR assay. Entries here come from immuneACCESS through TCRdb and include only in-frame sequences with V and J called. Some clones fail to appear in such tables; in the studies checked, an unresolved V gene covers under half of the shortfall, and the cause of the remainder is unknown. The sample records some 150,000 clones, around 82% of which are singletons. Under 15% of the sample rests with the top ten. Sequenced: peripheral blood. The receptors stem from a man in his 60s with active or convalescent COVID-19.

CDR3 sequence: CASSSQRGAYNEQFF. In DNA, the CDR3 is TGTGCCAGCAGCTCCCAGCGGGGCGCCTACAATGAGCAGTTCTTC. V is TRBV5-4 and J is TRBJ2-1; 7 nucleotides line up with TRBD2. V lost 3 bases and J lost 2; bases outside the gene matches: 5. Germline CDR1 SGHNT, CDR2 YYREEE (reference sequence). The CDR3 runs to 15 residues.

The chain recombines TRBV11-2 with TRBJ2-1, with a possible D match to TRBD2 (6 bases). The V gene's germline CDR1 is SGHAT and CDR2 FQNNGV. V was clipped by 4 bases and J by 9 bases, with 13 bases between them. The CDR3 has 13 residues. The CDR3 nucleotides are TGTGCCAGCAGCTCGCCCGGGAGCGCTGAGCAGTTCTTC. This codes for CASSSPGSAEQFF.

The V and J genes are TRBV15 and TRBJ1-1; D is possibly TRBD1 (5 bases). V gave up 0 bases and J gave up 0 bases, with 11 bases separating them. The germline V gene has CDR1 LNHNV and CDR2 YYDKDF (reference sequence). There are 16 residues in the CDR3. CDR3 protein: CATSRDRGTLNTEAFF. DNA for the CDR3: TGTGCCACCAGCAGAGATCGGGGGACCTTGAACACTGAAGCTTTCTTT.

The genes are TRBV3-1 (or the pseudogene TRBV3-2) and TRBJ2-2, with 7 nucleotides matching TRBD2. V lost 8 bases, J lost 5 bases, and 8 bases stayed unmatched. The V gene's germline CDR1 is LGHDT and CDR2 YNNKEL (reference sequence). The CDR3 consists of 14 residues. DNA of the CDR3: TGTGCCAGCGGGGAGGGTAGTCGTACCGGGGAGCTGTTTTTT. Protein: CASGEGSRTGELFF.

This rearrangement joins TRBV7-2 to TRBJ2-7, with a possible D match to TRBD1 (6 bases). The germline V and J ends were trimmed by 1 base and 0 bases, with 10 bases remaining between them. CDR1 is SGHTA, CDR2 FQGNSA, per germline. The CDR3 is 15 residues long. CDR3 DNA sequence: TGTGCCAGCAGCTTAGGTGGGACATTCTCCTACGAGCAGTACTTC. Its protein product is CASSLGGTFSYEQYF.

V and J are TRBV11-2 and TRBJ2-3, with D tentatively TRBD2 (6 bases). Deletions cut 4 bases from V and 2 bases from J, with 22 bases between. The length of the CDR3 is 18 residues. Germline CDR1 SGHAT, CDR2 FQNNGV. The DNA for the CDR3 is TGTGCCAGCAGCTCGGGGGTTGGAGCTCTCCGTGTCACAGATACGCAGTATTTT. Translating gives CASSSGVGALRVTDTQYF.

The chain uses TRBV28 and TRBJ1-2; 8 bases are a match to TRBD1. Germline V CDR1 and CDR2: MDHEN, SYDVKM. CDR3 length equals 14 residues. V gave up 6 bases and J gave up 6 bases; unmatched junction bases: 9. CDR3 region: CASRAQDRADGYTF. The CDR3 nucleotides are TGTGCCAGCAGAGCACAGGACAGGGCAGATGGCTACACCTTC.

The J gene is TRBJ2-7, the V gene TRBV18; D gene unclear. Germline V gene lookup returns CDR1 KGHSH and CDR2 LQKENI. Trimming took off 3 bases at V and 6 bases at J, with 12 bases between the two ends. The CDR3 runs to 13 residues. The CDR3 bases are TGTGCCAGCTCACCCGGGTCCGAAGGCGAGCAGTACTTC. Translation: CASSPGSEGEQYF.

This chain joins TRBV28 and TRBJ2-2, with 7 nucleotides matching TRBD2. The CDR3 covers 14 residues. Unmatched junction bases numbered 3, after V lost 3 bases and J lost 5 bases. The germline CDR1 and CDR2 sequences are MDHEN and SYDVKM. This chain's CDR3 is CASSFYGRTGELFF. CDR3 nucleotide sequence: TGTGCCAGCAGTTTCTACGGGAGGACCGGGGAGCTGTTTTTT. Based on the CDR3 plus reference TRBV28 and TRBJ2-2, the full variable domain is DVKVTQSSRYLVKRTGEKVFLECVQDMDHENMFWYRQDPGLGLRLIYFSYDVKMKEKGDIPEGYSVSREKKERFSLILESASTNQTSMYLCASSFYGRTGELFFGEGSRLTVL.

The J gene is TRBJ2-7, the V gene TRBV5-1; 8 nucleotides agree with TRBD2. Germline V CDR1 and CDR2: SGHRS, YFSETQ. V lost 4 bases, J lost 4 bases, and 13 bases stayed unmatched. The CDR3 runs 16 residues. CDR3: CASSRTGGLPSYEQYF. CDR3 in DNA: TGCGCCAGCAGCAGAACGGGAGGGCTCCCGTCTTACGAGCAGTACTTC.

The V call is TRBV14, the J call TRBJ1-2, with TRBD1 matching 10 bases. CDR1 and CDR2 (germline): SGHDN, FVKESK. This CDR3 contains 15 residues. Germline trimming cut 1 base from V and 2 bases from J; bases unmatched to any gene: 1. CDR3 bases: TGTGCCAGCAGCCAAGGACAGGGGGCCAACTATGGCTACACCTTC. Its protein is CASSQGQGANYGYTF.

The V gene is TRBV3-1 (or the pseudogene TRBV3-2), the J gene TRBJ1-1; 7 nucleotides align to TRBD1. The ends lost 3 bases at V and 5 bases at J; junction bases unmatched: 3. This CDR3 is built from 13 residues. Germline CDR1 reads LGHDT; CDR2 reads YNNKEL (reference sequence). CDR3 nucleotides: TGTGCCAGCAGCCAGACAGGGATGACTGAAGCTTTCTTT. It is translated as CASSQTGMTEAFF.

V usage is TRBV7-3 and J usage is TRBJ1-1; weak D call: TRBD1 (6 bases). With 2 bases removed from V and 3 bases from J, the gap between germline ends came to 10 bases. From germline, CDR1 is SGHTA and CDR2 FQGTGA. The CDR3 has 14 residues. The DNA for the CDR3 is TGTGCCAGCAGCTTACAACAGGGCCACACTGAAGCTTTCTTT. Amino acids: CASSLQQGHTEAFF. The full variable domain, completed using reference TRBV7-3 and TRBJ1-1, is GAGVSQTPSNKVTEKGKYVELRCDPISGHTALYWYRQSLGQGPEFLIYFQGTGAADDSGLPNDRFFAVRPEGSVSTLKIQRTERGDSAVYLCASSLQQGHTEAFFGQGTRLTVV.

V usage is TRBV27 and J usage is TRBJ2-7; a possible D gene is TRBD1 (6 bases). There are 13 residues in the CDR3. Germline V gene sequence: CDR1 MNHEY, CDR2 SMNVEV (reference sequence). V dropped 7 bases and J dropped 2 bases, with 12 bases sitting between them. The CDR3 is CASIETGPYEQYF. CDR3 DNA sequence: TGTGCCAGCATTGAGACAGGCCCCTACGAGCAGTACTTC.

This clone was observed a few times. V is TRBV6-5 and J is TRBJ1-6; 7 bases fit TRBD1. Per the germline V gene, CDR1 is MNHEY and CDR2 is SVGAGI. After removal of 2 bases from V and 6 bases from J, the junction contained 1 base not matched to a gene. This CDR3 region has 14 residues. Here the CDR3 DNA reads TGTGCCAGCAGTTACAGACAGGGTAATTCACCCCTCCACTTT. As protein: CASSYRQGNSPLHF.

V is TRBV6-5 and J is TRBJ2-7; 10 bases align to TRBD1. After removal of 5 bases from V and 6 bases from J, the junction contained 7 bases not matched to a gene. In germline, CDR1 is MNHEY, CDR2 SVGAGI. The CDR3 loop spans 14 amino acids. CDR3 sequence (DNA): TGTGCCAGCAGTCGACCGGGACAGGGGAGCGAGCAGTACTTC. As protein: CASSRPGQGSEQYF.

The gene calls are TRBV9 and TRBJ1-1; D gene uncertain. The CDR3 sequence is 13 residues long. V was trimmed by 1 base and J by 3 bases, leaving 7 bases between them. CDR1 and CDR2 from the germline V gene are SGDLS and YYNGEE. In DNA, the CDR3 is TGTGCCAGCAGCGTAAAGGGAGACACTGAAGCTTTCTTT. Translating gives CASSVKGDTEAFF.

In this sample, this clone turned up once. The V and J genes are TRBV28 and TRBJ2-1; 8 nucleotides align to TRBD2. The germline gives CDR1 MDHEN, CDR2 SYDVKM. V lost 3 bases, J lost 0 bases, and 4 bases stayed unmatched. This CDR3 spans 16 amino acids. The CDR3 protein is CASSLASGPSYNEQFF. The CDR3 DNA follows: TGTGCCAGCAGTTTGGCTAGCGGGCCCTCCTACAATGAGCAGTTCTTC.

The J gene is TRBJ2-5, the V gene TRBV2; D is perhaps TRBD1 (5 bases). CDR3 size: 13 residues. The germline V gene has CDR1 SNHLY and CDR2 FYNNEI. Trimming cost V 6 bases and J 8 bases, with 16 bases left between them. CDR3 loop: CASRDETVVTQYF. Written as DNA, the CDR3 is TGTGCCAGCAGGGACGAGACAGTCGTCACCCAGTACTTC.